A single TCR beta chain is shown here with its context. Germline V gene lookup returns CDR1 SGHTA and CDR2 FQGNSA. The CDR3 has 15 residues. V lost 5 bases and J lost 2, with 16 bases in between. Some clones are missing from TCRdb's copy, which holds only in-frame ones; the method was immunoSEQ multiplex PCR. The data hold some 99,000 clones, with less than 95% observed a single time. The data originate from a study of OX40 agonist ivuxolimab in advanced cancers. Study-level background: As their treatment, patients were administered ivuxolimab, an agonistic anti-OX40 (CD134) antibody.

Sequencing used CD4+ or CD8+ T cells sorted from blood, obtained in a trial of the OX40 agonist ivuxolimab. This receptor was taken from an adult with an advanced solid tumor such as melanoma, head and neck, liver or kidney cancer. The chain has TRBV7-2 and TRBJ2-7; D remains unclear. CDR3 protein: CASSLSAPPTYEQYF. The DNA for the CDR3 is TGTGCCAGCAGCCTAAGCGCACCCCCCACCTACGAGCAGTACTTC.